The rows below give T cell receptor beta chains drawn from one sample of a study of identical twins. Each CDR3 protein is one row after TCRdb ran MiXCR on the 5' RACE reads. The table lists 400,000 to 500,000 distinct CDR3 sequences, roughly 20% of them singletons, with roughly 12% in the top ten. The sequenced material came from naive T cells sorted from blood. The receptors stem from a man in his fifties in good health. The CDR3 runs from the conserved cysteine through the conserved F or W.

j_gene	v_gene	CDR3aa
TRBJ2-5	TRBV10-3	CAISEGWGTQRQETQYF
TRBJ1-1	TRBV20-1	CSARDLPGQVNTEAFF
TRBJ2-3	TRBV20-1	CSAIAGAMTHTQYF
TRBJ2-2	TRBV12-3/TRBV12-4	CASSYGGRTGELFF
TRBJ2-1	TRBV7-2	CASSLTGDNEQFF
TRBJ1-6	TRBV5-1	CASSFSGDSAMSPLHF
TRBJ1-3	TRBV6-5	CASSYSGISGNTIYF
TRBJ1-5	TRBV6-2/TRBV6-3	CASSFLAGNQPQHF
TRBJ2-5	TRBV28	CATTNFQGQETQYF
TRBJ2-7	TRBV6-6	CASRDRSYEQYF